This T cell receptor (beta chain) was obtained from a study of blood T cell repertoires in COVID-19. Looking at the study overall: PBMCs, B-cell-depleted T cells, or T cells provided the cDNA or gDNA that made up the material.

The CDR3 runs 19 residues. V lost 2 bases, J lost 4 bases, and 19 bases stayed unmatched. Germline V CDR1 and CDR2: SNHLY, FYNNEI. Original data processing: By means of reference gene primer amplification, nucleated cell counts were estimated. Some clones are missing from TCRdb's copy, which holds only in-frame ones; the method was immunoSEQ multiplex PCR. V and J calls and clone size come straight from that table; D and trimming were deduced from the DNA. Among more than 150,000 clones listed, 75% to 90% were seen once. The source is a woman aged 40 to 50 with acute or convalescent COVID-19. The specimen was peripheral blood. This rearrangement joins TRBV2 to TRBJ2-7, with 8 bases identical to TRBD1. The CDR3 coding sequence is TGTGCCAGCAGTGAAATCGTACCGGACAGGGTGCCTAAGGGGTACGAGCAGTACTTC. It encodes CASSEIVPDRVPKGYEQYF.